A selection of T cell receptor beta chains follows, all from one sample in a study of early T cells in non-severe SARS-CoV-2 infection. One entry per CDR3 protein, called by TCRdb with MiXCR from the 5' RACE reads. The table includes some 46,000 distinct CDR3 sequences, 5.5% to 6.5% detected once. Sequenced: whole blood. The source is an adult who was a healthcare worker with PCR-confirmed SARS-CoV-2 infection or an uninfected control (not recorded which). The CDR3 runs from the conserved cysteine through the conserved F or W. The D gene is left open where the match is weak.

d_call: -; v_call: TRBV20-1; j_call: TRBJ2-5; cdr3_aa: CSARDWWENQETQYF
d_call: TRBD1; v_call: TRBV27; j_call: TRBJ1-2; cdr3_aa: CASSFNRQGIYGYTF
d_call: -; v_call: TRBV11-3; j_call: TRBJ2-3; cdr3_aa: CASSVTGSTDTQYF
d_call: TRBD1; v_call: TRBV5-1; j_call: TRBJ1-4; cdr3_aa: CASRLQGAREKLFF
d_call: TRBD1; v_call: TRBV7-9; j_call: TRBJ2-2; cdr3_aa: CASSSPDRALDTGELFF
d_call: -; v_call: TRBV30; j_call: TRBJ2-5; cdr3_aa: CAWIQGREIETQYF
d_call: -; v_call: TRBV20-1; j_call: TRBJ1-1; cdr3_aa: CSPIKPGRDNEAFF
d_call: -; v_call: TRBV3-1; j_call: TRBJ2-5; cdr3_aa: CASRRGGAKGRETQYF
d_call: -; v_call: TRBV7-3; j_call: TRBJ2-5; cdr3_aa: CASSPGVGQETQYF
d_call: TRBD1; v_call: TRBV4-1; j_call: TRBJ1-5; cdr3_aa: CASSQGQGWGNQPQHF
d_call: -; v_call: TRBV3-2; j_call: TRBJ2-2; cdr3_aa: CASRDRRANTGELFF
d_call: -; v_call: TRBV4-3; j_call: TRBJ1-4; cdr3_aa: CASSQDPTATNEKLFF
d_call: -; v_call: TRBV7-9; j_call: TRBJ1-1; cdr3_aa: CASSLAGMNTEAFF
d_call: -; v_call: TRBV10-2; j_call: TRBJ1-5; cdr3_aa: CASSDDEHSNQPQHF
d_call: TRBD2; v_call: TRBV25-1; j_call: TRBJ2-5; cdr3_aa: CASSDTLLAGMQETQYF
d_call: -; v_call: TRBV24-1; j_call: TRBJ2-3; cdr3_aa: CATSHGTITDTQYF
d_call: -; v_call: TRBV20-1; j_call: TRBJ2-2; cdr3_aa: CSARQGLVGTGELFF
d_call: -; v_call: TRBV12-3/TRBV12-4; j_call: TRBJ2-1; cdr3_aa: CASSLGWNNEQFF
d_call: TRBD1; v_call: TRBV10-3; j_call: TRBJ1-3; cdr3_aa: CAISRQGKTGNTIYF
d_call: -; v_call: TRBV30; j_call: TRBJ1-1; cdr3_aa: CAWRESGWHTEAFF
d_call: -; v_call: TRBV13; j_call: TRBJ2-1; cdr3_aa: CASSPPSYNEQFF
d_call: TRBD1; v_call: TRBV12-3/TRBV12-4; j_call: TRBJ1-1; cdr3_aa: CASSQRGQLNTEAFF
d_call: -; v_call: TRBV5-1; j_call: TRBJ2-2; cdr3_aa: CASSQRTENTGELFF
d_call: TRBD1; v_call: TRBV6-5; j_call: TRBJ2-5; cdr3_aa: CASSLPGQQETQYF
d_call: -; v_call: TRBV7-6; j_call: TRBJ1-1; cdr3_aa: CASSPGGRAEAFF
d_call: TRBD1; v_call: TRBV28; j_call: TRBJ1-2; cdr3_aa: CASSKQGAIYNGYTF
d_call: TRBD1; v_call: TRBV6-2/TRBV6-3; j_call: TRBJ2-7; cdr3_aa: CASSPAGQGRNEQYF
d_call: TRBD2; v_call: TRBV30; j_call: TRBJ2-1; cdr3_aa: CAWRTRTSGAFSSYNEQFF
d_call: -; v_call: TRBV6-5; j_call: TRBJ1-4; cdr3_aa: CASSLGVAAIVEKLFF
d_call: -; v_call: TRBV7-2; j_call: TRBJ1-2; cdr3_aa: CASSPQGNYGYTF
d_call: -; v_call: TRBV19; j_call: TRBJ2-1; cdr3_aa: CASSIMDQNNEQFF
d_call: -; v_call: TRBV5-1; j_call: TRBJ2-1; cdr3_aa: CASSLGGENEQFF
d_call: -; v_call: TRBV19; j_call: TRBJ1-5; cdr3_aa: CASIPSEVGNQPQHF
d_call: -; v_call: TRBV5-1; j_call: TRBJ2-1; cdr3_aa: CASSFFRDTHGEFF
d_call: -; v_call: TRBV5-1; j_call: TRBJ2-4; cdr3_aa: CASSLEQNAKNIQYF
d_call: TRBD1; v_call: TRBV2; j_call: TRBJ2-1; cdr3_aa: CASKTGTAFYNEQFF
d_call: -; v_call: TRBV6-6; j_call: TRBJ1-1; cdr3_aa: CASSPQGNTEAFF
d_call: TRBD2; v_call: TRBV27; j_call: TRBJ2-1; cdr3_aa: CASSFATSGGYNEQFF
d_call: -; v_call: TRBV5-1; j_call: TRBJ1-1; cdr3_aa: CASSWSENSEAFF
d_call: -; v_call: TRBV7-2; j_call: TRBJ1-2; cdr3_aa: CASSYGTVYGYTF